The present entry profiles one T cell receptor beta chain with its context. Its antigen is as yet unknown. The record originates from a study of STAT3 mutations in large granular lymphocyte leukemia. Whole-study context: Over half of T-LGLL patients had one or more immunosuppressive regimens.

Study-wide findings and caveats: Some patients had dominant TCR clones larger than their STAT3 mutant burden. Every T-cell large granular lymphocyte leukemia patient had at least one immunodominant TCR beta clonotype. In about 30% of the 18 patients, new TCR clonotypes emerged after therapy.

The germline V and J ends were trimmed by 8 bases and 0 bases, with 10 bases remaining between them. The length of the CDR3 is 13 residues. CDR1 is MDHEN, CDR2 SYDVKM, per germline. TCRdb's copy holds only in-frame clones and misses some; the assay was immunoSEQ multiplex PCR. The table has 40,000 to 50,000 clones, roughly 81% seen once. The chain uses TRBV28 and TRBJ1-1; no firm D call. The receptor was isolated from a human donor with T large granular lymphocyte leukemia. Some clones in this sample may be carry-over from other donors' samples. Source material: PBMCs. CDR3 nucleotide sequence: TGTGCCAGCGTGACTGCCTTGAACACTGAAGCTTTCTTT. It specifies CASVTALNTEAFF.